This is a list of T cell receptor beta chains from one sample in a study of blood T cell repertoires in COVID-19. The table came from immunoSEQ multiplex PCR; TCRdb's copy has only in-frame clones and leaves some out. The sample has tens of thousands of clones, roughly 83% seen once. The specimen was peripheral blood. These receptors were obtained from a man over 45 with acute or convalescent COVID-19. The CDR3 runs from the conserved cysteine through the conserved F or W. The order of the fields is V gene, J gene, clone size, D gene, CDR3 protein, CDR3 DNA. A D gene is named only where the DNA matches it firmly. Rows may omit the clone size; those that give it use once, few, many or a size class.

>TRBV5-8|TRBJ2-2|-|-
CASSPFGGLFF
TGTGCCAGCAGCCCCTTCGGGGGGCTGTTTTTT
>TRBV5-4|TRBJ2-1|-|-
CASRSGTHNEQFF
TGTGCCAGCAGGTCCGGGACTCACAATGAGCAGTTCTTC
>TRBV7-8|TRBJ2-5|-|-
CASRREGASRETQYF
TGTGCCAGCAGACGGGAGGGGGCTAGCAGGGAGACCCAGTACTTC
>TRBV28|TRBJ1-2|-|-
CASSSSPLNYGYTF
TGTGCCAGCAGTTCGTCCCCCCTCAACTATGGCTACACCTTC
>TRBV9|TRBJ1-2|few|-
CASSAEEGQGNTYGYTF
TGTGCCAGCAGCGCCGAGGAGGGGCAGGGTAACACCTATGGCTACACCTTC
>TRBV15|TRBJ1-6|-|TRBD1
CATSRRTGDSPLHF
TGTGCCACCAGCAGGAGGACAGGGGATTCACCCCTCCACTTT
>TRBV5-1|TRBJ1-1|-|-
CASSRDLATGTYAEAFF
TGCGCCAGCAGCCGTGACCTTGCAACAGGGACCTACGCTGAAGCTTTCTTT
>TRBV7-6|TRBJ2-3|-|TRBD1
CASSEGKGAADTQYF
TGTGCCAGCAGCGAGGGGAAGGGGGCGGCAGATACGCAGTATTTT
>TRBV2|TRBJ1-4|-|TRBD1
CASDRRQGGLEKLFF
TGTGCCAGCGACCGCCGACAGGGGGGGCTCGAAAAACTGTTTTTT
>TRBV7-9|TRBJ2-6|-|-
CASSPYRDTSGANVLTF
TGTGCCAGCAGCCCTTACCGGGACACCTCTGGGGCCAACGTCCTGACTTTC
>TRBV19|TRBJ1-6|-|-
CASSTRTENSPLHF
TGTGCCAGTAGTACTAGGACAGAAAATTCACCCCTCCACTTT
>TRBV6-5|TRBJ1-1|once|-
CASRRRTEAFF
TGTGCCAGCAGACGGAGAACTGAAGCTTTCTTT
>TRBV4-1|TRBJ2-4|-|-
CASSHDPYLGGGDPAKNIQYF
TGCGCCAGCAGCCACGACCCCTATTTGGGGGGTGGTGATCCGGCCAAAAACATTCAGTACTTC
>TRBV3-1/TRBV3-2|TRBJ2-1|-|-
CASSQGLAGNEQFF
TGTGCCAGCAGCCAAGGACTGGCTGGCAATGAGCAGTTCTTC
>TRBV7-9|TRBJ1-1|-|TRBD1
CASSLRTQGKTEAFF
TGTGCCAGCAGCTTAAGAACACAGGGGAAGACTGAAGCTTTCTTT
>TRBV5-1|TRBJ2-7|few|-
CASSHYRDVEQYF
TGCGCCAGCTCGCATTACAGGGACGTCGAGCAGTACTTC
>TRBV18|TRBJ2-1|once|-
CASSPTHDTYNEQFF
TGTGCCAGCTCACCAACTCATGACACTTACAATGAGCAGTTCTTC
>TRBV11-2|TRBJ2-5|-|TRBD2
CASSFLSGGPGGGTQYF
TGTGCCAGCAGCTTCCTCTCGGGGGGGCCCGGAGGTGGGACCCAGTACTTC
>TRBV2|TRBJ1-2|-|-
CASRSDWDYGYTF
TGTGCCAGCAGATCAGACTGGGACTATGGCTACACCTTC
>TRBV6-5|TRBJ1-5|once|-
CASSSSRSNQPQHF
TGTGCCAGCAGTTCCAGTCGTAGCAATCAGCCCCAGCATTTT
>TRBV10-3|TRBJ2-5|few|TRBD1
CAIREGAALGQETQYF
TGTGCCATCAGAGAGGGGGCGGCCCTTGGACAAGAGACCCAGTACTTC
>TRBV14|TRBJ2-3|-|-
CASSQSGDTQYF
TGTGCCAGCAGCCAATCGGGAGATACGCAGTATTTT
>TRBV5-1|TRBJ2-1|-|TRBD1
CASRQGANEQFF
TGCGCCAGCAGACAGGGGGCCAATGAGCAGTTCTTC
>TRBV13|TRBJ2-2|-|-
CASSLDRQMNTGELFF
TGTGCCAGCAGCTTAGATCGCCAGATGAACACCGGGGAGCTGTTTTTT
>TRBV5-8|TRBJ2-7|-|TRBD1
CASSFLQGAGYEQYF
TGTGCCAGCAGCTTTCTGCAGGGGGCGGGTTACGAGCAGTACTTC
>TRBV2|TRBJ1-2|-|-
CASKESYNYGYTF
TGTGCCAGCAAGGAGAGCTACAACTATGGCTACACCTTC
>TRBV7-6|TRBJ2-5|-|TRBD1
CASSLPGTGGETQYF
TGTGCCAGCAGCTTACCCGGGACAGGAGGAGAGACCCAGTACTTC
>TRBV19|TRBJ2-7|-|TRBD2
CASSIVAGGSYEQYF
TGTGCCAGTAGTATAGTAGCGGGAGGCTCCTACGAGCAGTACTTC
>TRBV6-5|TRBJ1-2|-|TRBD1
CASSYLGQGRGYTF
TGTGCCAGCAGTTACCTGGGACAGGGACGCGGCTACACCTTC
>TRBV6-5|TRBJ1-5|-|-
CASSYGGGNQPQHF
TGTGCCAGCAGTTACGGGGGGGGGAATCAGCCCCAGCATTTT
>TRBV6-5|TRBJ2-5|once|-
CASSSTARGRQETQYF
TGTGCCAGCAGTTCGACCGCGCGGGGCCGACAAGAGACCCAGTACTTC
>TRBV29-1|TRBJ1-2|-|-
CSVVGAGGDGYTF
TGCAGCGTTGTTGGGGCGGGCGGGGATGGCTACACCTTC
>TRBV30|TRBJ1-1|once|TRBD1
CAWRWGRDSEAFF
TGTGCCTGGAGGTGGGGCCGGGACAGTGAAGCTTTCTTT
>TRBV7-6|TRBJ2-2|-|TRBD2
CASSLTTSGGYAGELFF
TGTGCCAGCAGCTTAACGACTAGCGGGGGTTATGCCGGGGAGCTGTTTTTT
>TRBV6-6|TRBJ2-5|-|-
CASSYSEETQYF
TGTGCCAGCAGTTACTCCGAAGAGACCCAGTACTTC
>TRBV13|TRBJ2-5|few|TRBD2
CASSLADWDYRQETQYF
TGTGCCAGCAGCTTAGCCGACTGGGACTACCGACAAGAGACCCAGTACTTC
>TRBV2|TRBJ2-7|-|-
CATKDSSYEQYF
TGTGCCACCAAGGACAGCTCCTACGAGCAGTACTTC
>TRBV5-1|TRBJ1-6|-|-
CASSLASGSSYNSPLHF
TGCGCCAGCAGCTTGGCGTCGGGGAGCTCCTATAATTCACCCCTCCACTTT
>TRBV9|TRBJ1-1|once|-
CASSVEAGDTEAFF
TGTGCCAGCAGCGTAGAGGCAGGGGACACTGAAGCTTTCTTT
>TRBV28|TRBJ2-1|once|TRBD2
CASSDLSGSIHNEQFF
TGTGCCAGCAGTGATCTTAGCGGGAGCATTCACAATGAGCAGTTCTTC
>TRBV20-1|TRBJ1-2|-|TRBD1
CSASGDRVEHGYTF
TGCAGTGCTAGTGGGGACAGGGTGGAGCATGGCTACACCTTC
>TRBV6-5|TRBJ1-5|-|-
CASSYSGSQPQHF
TGTGCCAGCAGTTACTCGGGGAGTCAGCCCCAGCATTTT
>TRBV6-5|TRBJ2-1|-|TRBD1
CASSYSWDRPYNEQFF
TGTGCCAGCAGTTACAGTTGGGACAGGCCCTACAATGAGCAGTTCTTC
>TRBV7-9|TRBJ1-2|-|-
CASSLVSRNRGYTF
TGTGCCAGCAGCTTAGTATCGCGCAACAGAGGCTACACCTTC
>TRBV6-2/TRBV6-3|TRBJ2-5|-|-
CASSYTTGKTETQYF
TGTGCCAGCAGTTACACAACAGGCAAAACCGAGACCCAGTACTTC
>TRBV14|TRBJ2-3|few|-
CASSPGLKLAKSTDTQYF
TGTGCCAGCAGCCCTGGGTTAAAACTAGCCAAAAGCACAGATACGCAGTATTTT
>TRBV18|TRBJ2-1|-|TRBD2
CASSPTGLAGGRSSYNEQFF
TGTGCCAGCTCACCGACGGGACTAGCGGGAGGCAGGAGCTCCTACAATGAGCAGTTCTTC
>TRBV5-4|TRBJ1-6|once|-
CASSWGGRDYNSPLHF
TGTGCCAGCAGCTGGGGAGGGAGAGATTATAATTCACCCCTCCACTTT
>TRBV28|TRBJ2-5|once|-
CASSFSRSQETQYF
TGTGCCAGCAGTTTTTCTAGGTCCCAAGAGACCCAGTACTTC
>TRBV7-3|TRBJ2-2|-|-
CASSLTYRVGFNTGELFF
TGTGCCAGCAGCTTAACGTACAGGGTGGGATTTAACACCGGGGAGCTGTTTTTT
>TRBV27|TRBJ1-2|-|-
CASSLWSVGRNSYTF
TGTGCCAGCAGTTTATGGTCGGTGGGGCGGAACAGCTACACCTTC
>TRBV2|TRBJ2-1|-|-
CASLRGGDDEQFF
TGTGCCAGCTTGAGGGGGGGTGACGATGAGCAGTTCTTC
>TRBV10-3|TRBJ1-2|-|TRBD1
CAISNRGGHGYTF
TGTGCCATCAGCAACAGGGGAGGCCATGGCTACACCTTC
>TRBV11-1|TRBJ1-1|-|-
CASSLARVGTEAFF
TGTGCCAGCAGCTTAGCGCGGGTGGGCACTGAAGCTTTCTTT
>TRBV9|TRBJ1-1|-|TRBD1
CASSVRQGDTEAFF
TGTGCCAGCAGCGTGAGACAGGGGGACACTGAAGCTTTCTTT
>TRBV6-6|TRBJ1-1|-|-
CASSYGGPTEAFF
TGTGCCAGCAGTTACGGCGGGCCCACTGAAGCTTTCTTT
>TRBV6-5|TRBJ2-4|-|TRBD2
CASRKGTSGENIQYF
TGTGCCAGCAGAAAGGGGACTAGCGGCGAAAACATTCAGTACTTC
>TRBV5-3|TRBJ1-1|once|-
CARSPDKNTEAFF
TGTGCCAGAAGCCCTGACAAGAACACTGAAGCTTTCTTT
>TRBV11-2|TRBJ2-7|-|-
CASSIGPGYEQYF
TGTGCCAGCAGCATTGGGCCAGGCTACGAGCAGTACTTC